One and the same sample provided the 19 T cell receptor beta chains below, sequenced in a study of blood T cell repertoires in COVID-19. The table came from immunoSEQ multiplex PCR; TCRdb's copy has only in-frame clones and leaves some out. The table includes about 83,000 clones, approximately 85% detected once. Sequenced: peripheral blood. The receptors shown here come from a man aged 45-65 years with active COVID-19.

This chain joins TRBV19 and TRBJ2-1, with 11 bases lining up with TRBD2. CDR1 and CDR2 from the germline V gene are LNHDA and SQIVND (reference sequence). This CDR3 is 18 amino acids long. V dropped 4 bases and J dropped 7; count of bases not matched to a gene: 15. Here the CDR3 reads CASSRIAGGPGLSNEQFF. CDR3 nucleotides: TGTGCCAGTAGTAGAATAGCGGGGGGGCCAGGATTGAGTAATGAGCAGTTCTTC.

V and J are TRBV2 and TRBJ1-2, with TRBD1 identical over 9 bases. Trimming cost V 5 bases and J 6 bases; bases outside gene matches: 1. This CDR3 comprises 12 residues. Germline loops: CDR1 SNHLY, CDR2 FYNNEI. The chain's CDR3 is CASSRTGDGYTF. The CDR3 DNA reads as TGTGCCAGCAGTCGGACAGGGGATGGCTACACCTTC.

V is TRBV30 and J is TRBJ1-5, with TRBD1 matching over 8 bases. Germline V lookup: CDR1 GTSNPN, CDR2 SVGIG (reference sequence). The CDR3 length is 15 residues. V lost 0 bases, J lost 5 bases, and 6 bases stayed unmatched. The CDR3 bases are TGTGCCTGGAGTGTACAGGGGGATTATCATCAGCCCCAGCATTTT. This translates into CAWSVQGDYHQPQHF.

The CDR3 region is CASSPPEGQGFYEQYF. The CDR3 coding sequence is TGTGCCAGCAGCCCCCCGGAGGGACAGGGGTTTTACGAGCAGTACTTC. The chain recombines TRBV7-9 with TRBJ2-7; TRBD1 aligns across 10 bases. The CDR3 length is 16 residues. V gave up 5 bases and J gave up 4 bases; unmatched junction bases: 11. Germline V gene sequence: CDR1 SEHNR, CDR2 FQNEAQ (reference sequence).

The chain joins TRBV7-9 to TRBJ2-2; TRBD2 matches at 8 bases. Germline CDR1 reads SEHNR; CDR2 reads FQNEAQ (reference sequence). The J segment lost 2 bases and the V segment lost 5 bases, leaving 7 bases of the junction unmatched. CDR3 length: 16 amino acids. CDR3 residues: CASSHTSGGNTGELFF. CDR3 DNA: TGTGCCAGCAGCCACACGAGCGGGGGAAACACCGGGGAGCTGTTTTTT.

This clone was picked up one time. The CDR3 sequence: CSVARQGNGELFF. CDR3 sequence (DNA): TGCAGCGTTGCGAGACAGGGGAACGGGGAGCTGTTTTTT. The rearrangement uses TRBV29-1 and TRBJ2-2; 8 nucleotides align to TRBD1. V shed 4 bases and J 7 bases; nucleotides not matched to a gene: 5. The CDR3 has 13 residues. Germline-derived CDR1 and CDR2 are SQVTM and ANQGSEA.

The genes are TRBV11-2 and TRBJ1-5, with D unclear. The CDR3 runs to 15 residues. Trimming stripped 2 bases from V and 0 bases from J, with 8 bases between. Germline lookup yields CDR1 SGHAT and CDR2 FQNNGV. Here the CDR3 reads CASSLSSYSNQPQHF. CDR3 sequence (DNA): TGTGCCAGCAGCTTATCCAGTTATAGCAATCAGCCCCAGCATTTT.

This chain connects TRBV5-1 to TRBJ2-7; a possible D gene is TRBD2 (5 bases). Germline assignment: CDR1 SGHRS and CDR2 YFSETQ. The CDR3 contains 14 residues. V was cut by 1 base and J by 6 bases, with 14 bases left in between. CDR3 in DNA: TGCGCCAGCAGCTTGAATTCGCTAGCAGGCGAGCAGTACTTC. Translation: CASSLNSLAGEQYF.

The genes are TRBV5-1 and TRBJ1-1; D remains unclear. V was pared by 0 bases and J by 6 bases, with 9 bases between. The CDR3 has 13 residues. CDR1 and CDR2 from the germline V gene are SGHRS and YFSETQ. DNA for the CDR3: TGCGCCAGCAGCTTGGCCCAGCAGGCTGAAGCTTTCTTT. It yields the protein CASSLAQQAEAFF.

The CDR3 bases are TGTGCCAGCAGGAGGACAGGGTTTAATTCACCCCTCCACTTT. This encodes CASRRTGFNSPLHF. The gene calls are TRBV3-1 (or the pseudogene TRBV3-2) and TRBJ1-6, with TRBD1 matching 8 bases. The CDR3 spans 14 residues. CDR1 is LGHDT, CDR2 YNNKEL, per germline (reference sequence). With V trimmed by 6 bases and J by 6 bases, 4 bases remained unmatched.

The chain recombines TRBV5-1 with TRBJ2-3; weak D call: TRBD1 (5 bases). Trimming removed 0 bases at V and 0 bases at J, with 11 bases between. Germline CDR1 and CDR2: SGHRS and YFSETQ. The CDR3 is made up of 16 amino acids. CDR3 region: CASSLVLGLSTDTQYF. The CDR3 nucleotides read TGCGCCAGCAGCTTGGTTCTGGGGCTTAGCACAGATACGCAGTATTTT.

The V call is TRBV19, the J call TRBJ1-2; possible D gene TRBD1, 6 bases. The V gene lost 5 bases and the J gene lost 4 bases, with 20 bases spanning the gap. The CDR3 is made up of 16 amino acids. Per germline, CDR1 LNHDA and CDR2 SQIVND (reference sequence). Here the CDR3 DNA reads TGTGCCAGTAGTTTAGGAACTTACCTGGGGGCCTATGGCTACACCTTC. Protein sequence: CASSLGTYLGAYGYTF.

This chain uses TRBV6-5 with TRBJ2-1, with TRBD2 matching 9 bases. This CDR3 contains 14 residues. V shed 6 bases and J 1 base; nucleotides not matched to a gene: 1. CDR1 and CDR2 from the germline V gene are MNHEY and SVGAGI. The CDR3 spells CASRGLASYNEQFF. CDR3 DNA sequence: TGTGCCAGCAGAGGACTAGCGTCCTACAATGAGCAGTTCTTC.

V gene TRBV6-2 or TRBV6-3 combines with J gene TRBJ2-1; D unresolved. Germline lookup yields CDR1 MNHEY and CDR2 SVGEGT. V was shortened by 5 bases and J by 5 bases, with 19 bases between the two germline ends. This CDR3 has 16 residues. CDR3 nucleotide sequence: TGTGCCAGCAGTGAGCTCGACAAAACGCGAAACAATGAGCAGTTCTTC. This codes for CASSELDKTRNNEQFF.

The chain uses TRBV7-2 and TRBJ2-5; the match to TRBD2 covers 8 bases. V dropped 3 bases and J dropped 5; count of bases not matched to a gene: 14. The CDR3 is 17 residues long. Germline CDR1 is SGHTA and CDR2 is FQGNSA. The CDR3 DNA sequence: TGTGCCAGCAGCTTTTCCTACGGGAGGGCCAGAGGGGAGACCCAGTACTTC. Protein sequence: CASSFSYGRARGETQYF.

V usage is TRBV7-9 and J usage is TRBJ2-2; 11 bases match TRBD2. Trimming cost V 6 bases and J 6 bases; bases outside gene matches: 3. The CDR3 sequence is 14 residues long. The germline CDR1 and CDR2 sequences are SEHNR and FQNEAQ (reference sequence). DNA for the CDR3: TGTGCCAGCAGTCTTAGCGGGAGGGCCGGGGAGCTGTTTTTT. Translated: CASSLSGRAGELFF.

J is TRBJ2-3 and V is TRBV27; 9 bases are a match to TRBD2. The CDR3 loop spans 15 amino acids. Germline-derived CDR1 and CDR2 are MNHEY and SMNVEV (reference sequence). V shed 2 bases, J shed 3 bases, and the junction held 3 bases outside the gene matches. DNA for the CDR3: TGTGCCAGCAGTTTAACCAGCGGGGGGACAGATACGCAGTATTTT. Amino acids: CASSLTSGGTDTQYF.

This sequence joins TRBV4-1 and TRBJ2-2, with 8 positions matching TRBD1. The CDR3 contains 18 residues. J gave up 7 bases and V 8 bases, and 21 bases lay outside the gene matches. Germline loops: CDR1 MGHRA, CDR2 YSYEKL. The CDR3: CASGSRRGGQGYGGELFF. DNA for the CDR3: TGCGCCAGCGGAAGTAGAAGAGGTGGACAGGGCTACGGCGGGGAGCTGTTTTTT.

The chain recombines TRBV28 with TRBJ1-5; maybe TRBD1 (6 bases). Germline lookup yields CDR1 MDHEN and CDR2 SYDVKM. Trimming shortened V by 2 bases and J by 16 bases, and 24 bases separated the two germline ends. The CDR3 totals 15 residues. The CDR3 DNA reads TGTGCCAGCAGTTTACCTTCGACAGGCGGGTTTGTGATTCATTTT. The encoded protein is CASSLPSTGGFVIHF.